Below are 28 T cell receptor beta chains sequenced from a single sample in a study of shared T cell receptors in the human thymus. Sequencing was performed with immunoSEQ multiplex PCR; in TCRdb, only in-frame clones are kept and a portion is missing. The sample includes hundreds of thousands of clones, approximately 89% of them seen just once. A further study also used this sample, focusing on human thymus T cells.

Sequencing was carried out using thymocytes. The receptors originated from a boy under three years old with a congenital heart defect.

The chain carries TRBV6-5 and TRBJ2-7; 9 bases fit TRBD1. V trimming: 4 bases; J trimming: 4 bases; junction bases outside the gene matches: 5. The germline V gene encodes CDR1 MNHEY and CDR2 SVGAGI. The length of the CDR3 is 14 residues. The CDR3 loop is CASSWDRDYYEQYF. The CDR3 DNA reads as TGTGCCAGCAGTTGGGACAGGGACTATTACGAGCAGTACTTC.

The J gene is TRBJ1-1, the V gene TRBV6-5; no clear D. Trimming stripped 0 bases from V and 6 bases from J, with 14 bases between. Germline V gives CDR1 MNHEY, CDR2 SVGAGI. The CDR3 sequence is 15 residues long. Here the CDR3 DNA reads TGTGCCAGCAGTTACTCACAGAAGTCTGACGCTGAAGCTTTCTTT. Translated, it gives CASSYSQKSDAEAFF.

The chain couples TRBV12-5 to TRBJ2-1, with a tentative D call TRBD2 (6 bases). Germline CDR1 reads LGHNT; CDR2 reads FRNRAP. The CDR3 is made up of 12 amino acids. Trimming left V 6 bases short and J 10 bases short, with 13 bases between. The DNA of the CDR3 is TGTGCTAGTGGGCGACTAGACGAAGAGCAGTTCTTC. This encodes CASGRLDEEQFF.

The chain joins TRBV7-9 to TRBJ1-6; D might be TRBD1 (6 bases). CDR1 is SEHNR and CDR2 is FQNEAQ in the germline V gene (reference sequence). Trimming stripped 1 base from V and 5 bases from J, with 9 bases between. The CDR3 consists of 15 residues. CDR3 DNA sequence: TGTGCCAGCAGCTTAGTCGGACAGAATAATTCACCCCTCCACTTT. It specifies CASSLVGQNNSPLHF.

The V call is TRBV6-1, the J call TRBJ2-1; 8 nucleotides match TRBD2. The CDR3 runs to 16 residues. CDR1 MNHNS and CDR2 SASEGT come from the germline V gene. Trimming cost V 3 bases and J 5 bases; bases outside gene matches: 9. The CDR3 DNA sequence: TGTGCCAGCAGTGACCCTCCGGGGGGGCCGGACAATGAGCAGTTCTTC. This translates into CASSDPPGGPDNEQFF.

CDR3 loop: CATPGRGVGGEQYF. Here the CDR3 DNA reads TGTGCCACCCCAGGTCGGGGGGTTGGGGGGGAGCAGTACTTC. The J gene is TRBJ2-7, the V gene TRBV30, with 7 nucleotides matching TRBD2. The germline gives CDR1 GTSNPN, CDR2 SVGIG (reference sequence). Unmatched junction bases numbered 17, after V lost 8 bases and J lost 7 bases. This CDR3 spans 14 amino acids. The full variable domain, in which reference TRBV30 and TRBJ2-7 provide the parts outside the CDR3, is SQTIHQWPATLVQPVGSPLSLECTVEGTSNPNLYWYRQAAGRGLQLLFYSVGIGQISSEVPQNLSASRPQDRQFILSSKKLLLSDSGFYLCATPGRGVGGEQYFGPGTRLTVT.

This chain uses TRBV28 with TRBJ2-7; 12 nucleotides align to TRBD2. V lost 7 bases, J lost 5 bases, and 12 bases stayed unmatched. The germline V gene encodes CDR1 MDHEN and CDR2 SYDVKM. The CDR3 covers 16 residues. CDR3 region: CASNGLAGGYRDEQYF. CDR3 DNA sequence: TGTGCCAGCAATGGGCTAGCGGGAGGGTATCGGGACGAGCAGTACTTC.

This sequence joins TRBV4-3 and TRBJ2-1; 8 bases are shared with TRBD2. The CDR3 is 13 residues long. J gave up 9 bases and V 4 bases, and 5 bases lay outside the gene matches. CDR1 LGHNA and CDR2 YSLEER come from the germline V gene. The CDR3 is CASSPILAGEQFF. The DNA for the CDR3 is TGCGCCAGCAGCCCTATCCTAGCGGGTGAGCAGTTCTTC.

The rearrangement joins TRBV5-1 to TRBJ2-1; D gene uncertain. CDR3 size: 15 residues. Germline CDR1 and CDR2: SGHRS and YFSETQ. With 0 bases removed from V and 3 bases from J, the gap between germline ends came to 10 bases. The CDR3 DNA reads TGCGCCAGCAGCTTGGTGAGAAACCTCTACAATGAGCAGTTCTTC. Protein sequence: CASSLVRNLYNEQFF.

This clone was recorded once. The CDR3, as DNA: TGTGCCAGCAGTTACTCGAGGACAGGGAAGCAGCCCCAGCATTTT. Protein sequence: CASSYSRTGKQPQHF. The chain has TRBV6-5 and TRBJ1-5; TRBD1 matches at 8 bases. Germline V gene lookup returns CDR1 MNHEY and CDR2 SVGAGI. This CDR3 is built from 15 residues. Trimming removed 0 bases from V and 7 bases from J; junction bases left unmatched: 5.

The chain uses TRBV11-2 and TRBJ2-7; TRBD1 is a possible D gene (6 bases). V dropped 5 bases and J dropped 7 bases, with 15 bases sitting between them. Germline V gene lookup returns CDR1 SGHAT and CDR2 FQNNGV. The CDR3 is made up of 13 amino acids. The CDR3 is CASSPGWGQEQYF. CDR3 DNA: TGTGCCAGCAGCCCCGGGTGGGGGCAAGAGCAGTACTTC.

The chain has TRBV28 and TRBJ1-1, with 7 bases matching TRBD1. The CDR3 loop spans 15 amino acids. V gave up 3 bases and J gave up 5 bases; unmatched junction bases: 9. Germline lookup yields CDR1 MDHEN and CDR2 SYDVKM. CDR3 bases: TGTGCCAGCAGTTTTCACCAATCAGGGGGGACTGAAGCTTTCTTT. Encoded protein: CASSFHQSGGTEAFF. The full variable domain, with the rest looked up from reference TRBV28 and TRBJ1-1, is DVKVTQSSRYLVKRTGEKVFLECVQDMDHENMFWYRQDPGLGLRLIYFSYDVKMKEKGDIPEGYSVSREKKERFSLILESASTNQTSMYLCASSFHQSGGTEAFFGQGTRLTVV.

The rearrangement joins TRBV5-6 to TRBJ2-3; perhaps TRBD2 as D (6 bases). V dropped 1 base and J dropped 2 bases, with 11 bases sitting between them. Germline values: CDR1 SGHDT, CDR2 YYEEEE. The CDR3 consists of 15 residues. Written as DNA, the CDR3 is TGTGCCAGCAGCTTGTCTAGCGAGAACACAGATACGCAGTATTTT. Translated: CASSLSSENTDTQYF.

This clone has a handful of counts. V and J are TRBV4-3 and TRBJ2-5; D is perhaps TRBD2 (5 bases). TRBJ2-7 matches the DNA end more closely, so the J call is doubtful. Germline lookup yields CDR1 LGHNA and CDR2 YSLEER. The CDR3 runs 16 residues. In DNA, the CDR3 is TGCGCCAGCAGCCAAGATGAGGGTCGCTCACCGAACGAGCAGTACTTC. Translating it yields CASSQDEGRSPNEQYF.

With respect to this clone: Other DNA sequences in this sample translate to the same CDR3. The rearrangement joins TRBV27 to TRBJ2-7, with no clear D. Germline values: CDR1 MNHEY, CDR2 SMNVEV (reference sequence). V was trimmed by 4 bases and J by 2 bases, leaving 3 bases between them. The CDR3 sequence is 11 residues long. For the CDR3, the DNA is TGTGCCAGCAGTTCCGCCTACGAGCAGTACTTC. Its protein is CASSSAYEQYF.

The chain combines TRBV5-1 with TRBJ1-4, with D unresolved. There are 14 residues in the CDR3. V shed 1 base and J shed 4 bases, with 8 bases lying between them. The germline V gene encodes CDR1 SGHRS and CDR2 YFSETQ. The CDR3 loop reads CASSLNGFNEKLFF. Written as DNA, the CDR3 is TGCGCCAGCAGCTTGAACGGTTTTAATGAAAAACTGTTTTTT.

The chain combines TRBV13 with TRBJ1-1; D may be TRBD1 (6 bases). The germline V and J ends were trimmed by 2 bases and 2 bases, with 12 bases remaining between them. Germline CDR1 and CDR2: PRHDT and FYEKMQ (reference sequence). CDR3 length equals 15 residues. The CDR3 is CASSLRGRDNTEAFF. In nucleotides, the CDR3 is TGTGCCAGCAGCTTAAGGGGGAGGGATAACACTGAAGCTTTCTTT.

The rearrangement links TRBV6-5 to TRBJ2-5; 9 bases line up with TRBD2. Looked up from germline, CDR1 is MNHEY and CDR2 is SVGAGI. The J segment lost 0 bases and the V segment lost 0 bases, leaving 2 bases of the junction unmatched. CDR3 length: 16 amino acids. CDR3 in amino acids: CASSYSSGRNQETQYF. The CDR3 DNA reads TGTGCCAGCAGTTACTCGAGCGGGAGGAACCAAGAGACCCAGTACTTC.

In the case of this clone: The sample has other DNA sequences that encode this CDR3 too. The chain carries TRBV27 and TRBJ2-1; 7 nucleotides agree with TRBD1. CDR3 length: 13 residues. The ends lost 3 bases at V and 5 bases at J; junction bases unmatched: 1. Germline V gives CDR1 MNHEY, CDR2 SMNVEV (reference sequence). Written as DNA, the CDR3 is TGTGCCAGCAGTTTGAGGGGGCACAATGAGCAGTTCTTC. Protein sequence: CASSLRGHNEQFF.

The rearrangement links TRBV7-8 to TRBJ1-5, with D unresolved. The CDR3 is 14 amino acids. V lost 1 base and J 6 bases, leaving 10 bases between the germline ends. Germline assignment: CDR1 SGHVS and CDR2 FQNEAQ. The CDR3 DNA is TGTGCCAGCAGCTTAGGCCTCGGCGGTCAGCCCCAGCATTTT. This gives the protein CASSLGLGGQPQHF.

This clone was seen a single time. The chain carries TRBV6-5 and TRBJ2-3; D is ambiguous. The CDR3 is made up of 16 amino acids. Germline-derived CDR1 and CDR2 are MNHEY and SVGAGI. The V end was cut by 2 bases, the J end by 1 base, with 13 bases between. CDR3 bases: TGTGCCAGCAGTTACATGTCAGAAAGTCGCACAGATACGCAGTATTTT. Its protein is CASSYMSESRTDTQYF.

V and J are TRBV10-3 and TRBJ2-1; D unresolved. CDR1 is ENHRY and CDR2 is SYGVKD in the germline V gene. V lost 6 bases to trimming and J lost 4 bases, with 10 bases between them. The CDR3 runs to 13 residues. CDR3 loop: CAIRSPDYNEQFF. CDR3 sequence (DNA): TGTGCCATCAGGTCCCCAGATTACAATGAGCAGTTCTTC.

The sample holds a few counts of this clone. The chain recombines TRBV5-6 with TRBJ1-5; D ambiguous. The V end lost 0 bases, the J end lost 0 bases, and 7 bases lay between the germline ends. CDR3 size: 15 residues. Germline V gene lookup returns CDR1 SGHDT and CDR2 YYEEEE. The chain's CDR3 is CASSLAGDSNQPQHF. The DNA for the CDR3 is TGTGCCAGCAGCTTGGCCGGGGATAGCAATCAGCCCCAGCATTTT.

The chain combines TRBV2 with TRBJ2-1, with a possible D match to TRBD2 (5 bases). In germline, CDR1 is SNHLY, CDR2 FYNNEI. V was pared by 10 bases and J by 7 bases, with 17 bases between. The CDR3 sequence is 13 residues long. DNA for the CDR3: TGTGCCACCATTGTACTAGACGCAAATGAGCAGTTCTTC. Protein: CATIVLDANEQFF.

The chain recombines TRBV14 with TRBJ2-1; TRBD2 agrees at 8 bases. With V trimmed by 2 bases and J by 2 bases, 8 bases remained unmatched. This CDR3 has 17 residues. Germline values: CDR1 SGHDN, CDR2 FVKESK. In DNA, the CDR3 is TGTGCCAGCAGCCAAAACAGGGCGGGGGGCCCCTACAATGAGCAGTTCTTC. It yields the protein CASSQNRAGGPYNEQFF. The variable domain in full, with the rest retrieved from reference TRBV14 and TRBJ2-1, is EAGVTQFPSHSVIEKGQTVTLRCDPISGHDNLYWYRRVMGKEIKFLLHFVKESKQDESGMPNNRFLAERTGGTYSTLKVQPAELEDSGVYFCASSQNRAGGPYNEQFFGPGTRLTVL.

This chain uses TRBV19 with TRBJ2-7; TRBD1 aligns across 8 bases. The CDR3 has 15 residues. The germline gives CDR1 LNHDA, CDR2 SQIVND (reference sequence). Trimming removed 6 bases from V and 3 bases from J; junction bases left unmatched: 10. The chain's CDR3 is CASSRLAGGGYEQYF. For the CDR3, the DNA is TGTGCCAGTAGCCGGTTGGCAGGGGGCGGCTACGAGCAGTACTTC.

This clone appeared a few times. This chain joins TRBV5-8 and TRBJ2-7; TRBD2 is a possible D gene (5 bases). Germline V lookup: CDR1 SGHTS, CDR2 YDEGEE. The CDR3 is 17 residues long. V lost 1 base to trimming and J lost 1 base, with 18 bases between them. Here the CDR3 DNA reads TGTGCCAGCAGCTTGAAGATGGTCGGGCTAGCATCCTACGAGCAGTACTTC. Translation: CASSLKMVGLASYEQYF.

This clone was found a few times. The gene calls are TRBV6-1 and TRBJ2-5; D perhaps matches TRBD2 (5 bases). The better agreement between TRBJ2-7 and the DNA end casts doubt on the J call. Germline V gene data show CDR1 as MNHNS and CDR2 as SASEGT. The CDR3 has 16 residues. CDR3: CASSEVLSSGLYEQYF. DNA for the CDR3: TGTGCCAGCAGTGAAGTCCTATCGAGCGGCCTCTACGAGCAGTACTTC.